This T cell receptor beta chain is from a study of CD8 T cells in ankylosing spondylitis. Quantitative barcoded 5'-RACE was used to prepare TCR beta libraries. Using its own MiXCR run on the 5' RACE reads, TCRdb lists one record per CDR3 protein. The sample has some 38,000 distinct CDR3 sequences, 3% seen once. The CDR3 has 14 residues. V lost 7 bases and J lost 0, with 11 bases in between. Germline loops: CDR1 SGDLS, CDR2 YYNGEE. This clonotype was counted many times. This TCR was recovered from a male donor with ankylosing spondylitis or in good health (not recorded which). The chain joins TRBV9 to TRBJ2-1; perhaps TRBD1 as D (6 bases). The sequencing sample was made of blood, either unsorted or a sorted T cell fraction (not recorded which). DNA for the CDR3: TGTGCCAGCCAAACAGGGAGCTCCTACAATGAGCAGTTCTTC. As protein: CASQTGSSYNEQFF.